The 5 T cell receptor beta chains listed next were all sequenced from one sample in a study of OX40 agonist ivuxolimab in advanced cancers. TCRdb's copy holds only in-frame clones and misses some; the assay was immunoSEQ multiplex PCR. The table records almost 85,000 clones, roughly 87% of them present only once. The sequenced sample was CD4+ or CD8+ T cells sorted from blood, obtained in a trial of the OX40 agonist ivuxolimab. Every receptor here comes from an adult with an advanced solid tumor such as melanoma, head and neck, liver or kidney cancer.

The chain is built from TRBV5-6 and TRBJ1-5, with TRBD1 as a possible D gene (6 bases). Trimming removed 4 bases at V and 1 base at J, with 24 bases between. Germline V lookup: CDR1 SGHDT, CDR2 YYEEEE. The CDR3 consists of 19 residues. The CDR3 sequence: CASSAWGRGMMWSNQPQHF. DNA of the CDR3: TGTGCCAGCAGCGCCTGGGGGCGGGGGATGATGTGGAGCAATCAGCCCCAGCATTTT. The full variable domain, its missing parts supplied by reference TRBV5-6 and TRBJ1-5, is DAGVTQSPTHLIKTRGQQVTLRCSPKSGHDTVSWYQQALGQGPQFIFQYYEEEERQRGNFPDRFSGHQFPNYSSELNVNALLLGDSALYLCASSAWGRGMMWSNQPQHFGDGTRLSIL.

This clone was seen a handful of times. This chain joins TRBV28 and TRBJ1-2; tentative D call: TRBD1 (5 bases). Trimming took off 6 bases at V and 6 bases at J, with 14 bases between the two ends. The CDR3 has 13 amino acids. CDR1 is MDHEN and CDR2 is SYDVKM in the germline V gene. CDR3 sequence: CASRPSGRHGYTF. CDR3 DNA: TGTGCCAGCAGGCCCTCGGGGCGACATGGCTACACCTTC.

The chain carries TRBV6-4 and TRBJ2-1; 15 bases align to TRBD2. After removal of 6 bases from V and 5 bases from J, the junction contained 8 bases not matched to a gene. CDR1 and CDR2 (germline): MRHNA, SNTAGT. The CDR3 extends over 17 amino acids. CDR3 sequence (DNA): TGTGCCAGCAGCATTGGACTAGCGGGAGGGCTCGACAATGAGCAGTTCTTC. Residues: CASSIGLAGGLDNEQFF.

This clone has a single count. The V call is TRBV2, the J call TRBJ2-7; the D gene is possibly TRBD2 (5 bases). V was pared by 7 bases and J by 3 bases, with 10 bases between. The CDR3 is made up of 12 amino acids. Germline loops: CDR1 SNHLY, CDR2 FYNNEI. CDR3: CASNQLVYEQYF. CDR3 DNA sequence: TGTGCCAGCAACCAACTAGTCTACGAGCAGTACTTC.

J is TRBJ2-3 and V is TRBV14; D is uncertain. The CDR3 sequence is 12 residues long. Deletions cut 6 bases from V and 0 bases from J, with 4 bases between. CDR1 and CDR2 (germline): SGHDN, FVKESK. CDR3 residues: CASSLSTDTQYF. In nucleotides, the CDR3 is TGTGCCAGCAGTCTTAGCACAGATACGCAGTATTTT.